Below, 29 T cell receptor beta chains from the same sample are listed, as sequenced in a study of early T cells in non-severe SARS-CoV-2 infection. TCRdb re-analysed the 5' RACE reads in MiXCR, keeping a single row per CDR3 protein. This sample carries some 98,000 distinct CDR3 sequences, 16% of them seen once, and the ten largest clones take roughly 1.2%. Sequenced material: whole blood. The receptors were gathered from an adult who was a healthcare worker with PCR-confirmed SARS-CoV-2 infection or an uninfected control (not recorded which).

The chain carries TRBV19 and TRBJ1-1; the D gene is possibly TRBD1 (6 bases). The CDR3 runs to 15 residues. V lost 7 bases and J 4 bases, leaving 19 bases between the germline ends. The germline V gene encodes CDR1 LNHDA and CDR2 SQIVND (reference sequence). This CDR3 reads CASNVRGTRGTEAFF. CDR3 in DNA: TGTGCCAGTAACGTCCGCGGGACACGGGGCACTGAAGCTTTCTTT.

This clonotype came up a few times. As DNA, the CDR3 is TGTGCCAGCAGCTCGGACGGTGCAACTAATGAAAAACTGTTTTTT. Amino acids: CASSSDGATNEKLFF. The rearrangement joins TRBV9 to TRBJ1-4; D is unresolved. CDR1 and CDR2 (germline): SGDLS, YYNGEE. This CDR3 comprises 15 residues. V lost 4 bases to trimming and J lost 0 bases, with 10 bases between them.

This clonotype occurred once. A much larger clone sits a single nucleotide away, making a read error possible. This chain joins TRBV9 and TRBJ1-3; a weak D match, TRBD1 (5 bases). The germline V gene has CDR1 SGDLS and CDR2 YYNGEE. This CDR3 spans 19 amino acids. Here the CDR3 DNA reads TGTGTCAGCAGCGTAGGCGACAGCCCGTGGGTCACCTCTGGAAACACCATATATTTT. Its translation is CVSSVGDSPWVTSGNTIYF.

Many counts were recorded for this clonotype. The V call is TRBV19, the J call TRBJ2-6; the match to TRBD1 covers 8 bases. The CDR3 length is 13 residues. Germline V gene lookup returns CDR1 LNHDA and CDR2 SQIVND (reference sequence). V gave up 10 bases and J gave up 7 bases; unmatched junction bases: 6. The CDR3 DNA reads as TGTGCCACTCAGACAGGGGAAGCCAACGTCCTGACTTTC. It specifies CATQTGEANVLTF. The whole variable domain, remainder taken from reference TRBV19 and TRBJ2-6, is DGGITQSPKYLFRKEGQNVTLSCEQNLNHDAMYWYRQDPGQGLRLIYYSQIVNDFQKGDIAEGYSVSREKKESFPLTVTSAQKNPTAFYLCATQTGEANVLTFGAGSRLTVL.

The chain couples TRBV6-2 or TRBV6-3 to TRBJ2-1; the D is unclear. Germline values: CDR1 MNHEY, CDR2 SVGEGT. Deletions cut 5 bases from V and 6 bases from J, with 23 bases between. The CDR3 length is 17 residues. In DNA, the CDR3 is TGTGCCAGCAGTGACTTTATAGGACGGCTATTGGCCAATGAGCAGTTCTTC. Translation: CASSDFIGRLLANEQFF.

This clonotype was picked up a small number of times. The V call is TRBV9, the J call TRBJ1-1; D call uncertain. From germline, CDR1 is SGDLS and CDR2 YYNGEE. Between the trimmed V and J ends, which lost 3 bases and 2 bases, there was a span of 11 bases. This CDR3 comprises 14 residues. The CDR3 bases are TGTGCCAGCAGCGCGCGTGACGGAAACACTGAAGCTTTCTTT. Translation: CASSARDGNTEAFF.

This clonotype was found a few times. The chain employs TRBV20-1 and TRBJ2-7; D gene uncertain. This CDR3 contains 17 residues. Per germline, CDR1 DFQATT and CDR2 SNEGSKA (reference sequence). The V end was cut by 0 bases, the J end by 3 bases, with 21 bases between. The CDR3 is CSARDSWGYGPLYEQYF. CDR3 DNA sequence: TGCAGTGCTAGAGATTCGTGGGGATATGGACCGCTCTACGAGCAGTACTTC.

This clonotype was detected ten times or more. The genes are TRBV2 and TRBJ2-1; possibly TRBD1 for D (6 bases). V was trimmed by 7 bases and J by 1 base, leaving 11 bases between them. There are 14 residues in the CDR3. Germline loops: CDR1 SNHLY, CDR2 FYNNEI. The chain's CDR3 is CASKPQGSYNEQFF. The CDR3 DNA reads as TGTGCCAGCAAACCCCAGGGGTCCTACAATGAGCAGTTCTTC.

The V gene is TRBV27, the J gene TRBJ1-4; D remains unclear. Germline V gene data show CDR1 as MNHEY and CDR2 as SMNVEV (reference sequence). This CDR3 has 13 residues. V was clipped by 2 bases and J by 5 bases, with 6 bases between them. The chain's CDR3 is CASSLGENEKLFF. The CDR3 bases are TGTGCCAGCAGTTTAGGGGAGAATGAAAAACTGTTTTTT.

This clonotype was observed a few times. The J gene is TRBJ2-7, the V gene TRBV20-1, with D hard to call. The V end lost 4 bases, the J end lost 3 bases, and 7 bases lay between the germline ends. The CDR3 is made up of 11 amino acids. CDR1 and CDR2 (germline): DFQATT, SNEGSKA (reference sequence). The DNA of the CDR3 is TGCAGTGCTACACAAGACTACGAGCAGTACTTC. It translates to CSATQDYEQYF.

This clonotype was observed a handful of times. The chain is built from TRBV7-6 and TRBJ2-7; D perhaps matches TRBD2 (6 bases). Germline-derived CDR1 and CDR2 are SGHVS and FNYEAQ. The V gene lost 5 bases and the J gene lost 6 bases, with 17 bases spanning the gap. CDR3 length equals 14 residues. The CDR3 reads CASSPDGGMGEQYF. The CDR3, as DNA: TGTGCCAGCAGCCCCGACGGGGGAATGGGCGAGCAGTACTTC.

The chain combines TRBV7-2 with TRBJ1-6; D is ambiguous. This CDR3 has 12 residues. Germline CDR1 reads SGHTA; CDR2 reads FQGNSA. Deletions cut 5 bases from V and 8 bases from J, with 7 bases between. This CDR3 reads CASSTRYSPLHF. The CDR3 DNA is TGTGCCAGCAGCACCCGCTATTCACCCCTCCACTTT.

The chain has TRBV6-5 and TRBJ2-1; the D is unclear. V was cut by 2 bases and J by 3 bases, with 8 bases left in between. Germline V lookup: CDR1 MNHEY, CDR2 SVGAGI. This CDR3 has 14 amino acids. The CDR3 DNA sequence: TGTGCCAGCAGTTACGGGGTCCTCTACAATGAGCAGTTCTTC. Residues: CASSYGVLYNEQFF.

This clonotype was detected only once. A much more abundant neighbour one base away suggests this may be a read error. This chain uses TRBV28 with TRBJ2-7, with D hard to call. The V and J ends lost 1 base and 2 bases respectively, with 15 bases between them. This CDR3 has 16 amino acids. Germline CDR1 MDHEN, CDR2 SYDVKM. CDR3 bases: TGTGCCAGCAGTTTATCGTCACGGGCCAGGACCTACGAGCAGTACTTC. Translation gives CASSLSSRARTYEQYF.

This clonotype was recorded many times. The chain links TRBV20-1 to TRBJ2-2; 10 nucleotides align to TRBD2. Trimming cost V 1 base and J 5 bases; bases outside gene matches: 7. Germline V gene lookup returns CDR1 DFQATT and CDR2 SNEGSKA (reference sequence). The CDR3 consists of 16 residues. Here the CDR3 DNA reads TGCAGTGCTAGAGGGCCCACTAGCGGGGATACCGGGGAGCTGTTTTTT. Residues: CSARGPTSGDTGELFF.

The table lists this clonotype with a few counts. V usage is TRBV28 and J usage is TRBJ2-1; D not certain. The CDR3 runs to 18 residues. Germline CDR1 reads MDHEN; CDR2 reads SYDVKM. V lost 2 bases and J lost 1, with 18 bases in between. This chain's CDR3 is CASSLGIIGPESYNEQFF. The CDR3 DNA reads as TGTGCCAGCAGTTTAGGGATAATCGGGCCAGAGTCCTACAATGAGCAGTTCTTC.

The CDR3 reads CSARDPRLNSPLHF. In DNA form, the CDR3 reads TGCAGTGCTAGAGATCCCAGGCTTAATTCACCCCTCCACTTT. The V and J genes are TRBV20-1 and TRBJ1-6; no reliable D call. The CDR3 is 14 amino acids. V was shortened by 0 bases and J by 6 bases, with 9 bases between the two germline ends. The germline gives CDR1 DFQATT, CDR2 SNEGSKA (reference sequence).

The sample holds many counts of this clonotype. V gene TRBV2 combines with J gene TRBJ1-5, with a weak D call TRBD1 (5 bases). The CDR3 sequence is 15 residues long. With 1 base removed from V and 7 bases from J, the gap between germline ends came to 14 bases. Germline CDR1 is SNHLY and CDR2 is FYNNEI. Here the CDR3 reads CASSEEIGGWQPQHF. The CDR3 coding sequence is TGTGCCAGCAGTGAAGAGATTGGGGGATGGCAGCCCCAGCATTTT. Based on the CDR3 plus reference TRBV2 and TRBJ1-5, the full variable domain is EPEVTQTPSHQVTQMGQEVILRCVPISNHLYFYWYRQILGQKVEFLVSFYNNEISEKSEIFDDQFSVERPDGSNFTLKIRSTKLEDSAMYFCASSEEIGGWQPQHFGDGTRLSIL.

V and J are TRBV12-3 or TRBV12-4 and TRBJ2-2; 7 bases are shared with TRBD1. The CDR3 sequence is 17 residues long. After removal of 5 bases from V and 1 base from J, the junction contained 10 bases not matched to a gene. The CDR3 DNA follows: TGTGCCAGCAGTCTCATCTACGACAGGGAGAACACCGGGGAGCTGTTTTTT. Translating it yields CASSLIYDRENTGELFF.

This clonotype was recorded a few times. An end of the junction does not agree with germline; a read error may underlie this. V gene TRBV7-7 combines with J gene TRBJ2-5; TRBD1 matches 7 bases. This CDR3 has 15 amino acids. Germline assignment: CDR1 SSHAT and CDR2 FNYEAQ (reference sequence). For the CDR3, the DNA is TGTGCTAGCAGCTTAGGGACAGCTGCGGCGGAGACCCAGTACTTC. It yields the protein CASSLGTAAAETQYF.

The V call is TRBV7-9, the J call TRBJ2-3; 8 bases align to TRBD1. Germline-derived CDR1 and CDR2 are SEHNR and FQNEAQ (reference sequence). J was trimmed by 5 bases and V by 1 base; bases with no gene match: 11. The CDR3 runs to 17 residues. The CDR3 loop is CASSLGPLQGAGDTQYF. The CDR3 DNA follows: TGTGCCAGCAGCTTAGGGCCCCTTCAGGGGGCTGGAGATACGCAGTATTTT.

This rearrangement joins TRBV4-1 to TRBJ2-5; 7 bases are a match to TRBD2. The CDR3 runs 15 residues. V lost 4 bases and J lost 1; bases outside the gene matches: 6. Per the germline V gene, CDR1 is MGHRA and CDR2 is YSYEKL. The chain's CDR3 is CASSPWGGLQETQYF. In DNA form, the CDR3 reads TGCGCCAGCAGCCCCTGGGGGGGACTCCAAGAGACCCAGTACTTC.

This chain uses TRBV29-1 with TRBJ2-3; TRBD1 matches at 10 bases. In germline, CDR1 is SQVTM, CDR2 ANQGSEA. CDR3 length equals 14 residues. The V gene end was trimmed by 2 bases and the J gene end by 3 bases; junction bases not matched to a gene: 2. CDR3 DNA sequence: TGCAGCGTTGAATGGACAGGGGGTACAGATACGCAGTATTTT. It is translated as CSVEWTGGTDTQYF.

This clonotype was counted ten times or more. The genes are TRBV5-1 and TRBJ1-1; TRBD1 matches at 7 bases. The CDR3 totals 13 residues. The junction had 3 bases not matched to a gene; V was cut back by 0 bases and J by 7 bases. Per the germline V gene, CDR1 is SGHRS and CDR2 is YFSETQ. The CDR3 nucleotides read TGCGCCAGCAGCTTGGGATGGGACAGTGAAGCTTTCTTT. As protein: CASSLGWDSEAFF.

This clonotype was counted a few times. CDR3 sequence (DNA): TGTGCCAGCAGCCGGGGACTAGCGGGAATGGATGAGCAGTTCTTC. It translates to CASSRGLAGMDEQFF. J is TRBJ2-1 and V is TRBV7-6, with TRBD2 matching over 13 bases. From germline, CDR1 is SGHVS and CDR2 FNYEAQ. The CDR3 totals 15 residues. With V trimmed by 5 bases and J by 8 bases, 6 bases remained unmatched.

The chain recombines TRBV7-9 with TRBJ2-5; weak D call: TRBD2 (6 bases). Trimming shortened V by 2 bases and J by 5 bases, and 9 bases separated the two germline ends. This CDR3 contains 13 residues. The germline CDR1 and CDR2 sequences are SEHNR and FQNEAQ (reference sequence). The CDR3 reads CASSLRGDETQYF. The DNA of the CDR3 is TGTGCCAGCAGCTTACGCGGGGACGAGACCCAGTACTTC.

This clonotype was found many times. The chain uses TRBV12-3 or TRBV12-4 and TRBJ2-5; 7 bases fit TRBD2. The CDR3 contains 14 residues. V dropped 1 base and J dropped 8; count of bases not matched to a gene: 7. The CDR3 spells CASSLGVAGITQYF. CDR3 nucleotides: TGTGCCAGCAGTTTAGGGGTAGCGGGCATTACCCAGTACTTC.

The chain uses TRBV2 and TRBJ2-3, with 7 bases lining up with TRBD1. Germline V gene sequence: CDR1 SNHLY, CDR2 FYNNEI. The CDR3 runs 16 residues. Trimming cost V 2 bases and J 2 bases; bases outside gene matches: 7. CDR3 residues: CASSETHRGYTDTQYF. In DNA, the CDR3 is TGTGCCAGCAGTGAAACCCACAGGGGATACACAGATACGCAGTATTTT. Filled out from reference TRBV2 and TRBJ2-3, the complete variable domain reads EPEVTQTPSHQVTQMGQEVILRCVPISNHLYFYWYRQILGQKVEFLVSFYNNEISEKSEIFDDQFSVERPDGSNFTLKIRSTKLEDSAMYFCASSETHRGYTDTQYFGPGTRLTVL.

The V and J genes are TRBV6-6 and TRBJ2-1; 10 bases line up with TRBD2. Per the germline V gene, CDR1 is MNHNY and CDR2 is SVGAGI (reference sequence). V was pared by 4 bases and J by 7 bases, with 10 bases of the junction left unmatched. This CDR3 region has 16 residues. The CDR3, as DNA: TGTGCCAGCAGTTTCGCGAGAGCGGGGGGGCAGAATGAGCAGTTCTTC. This encodes CASSFARAGGQNEQFF.